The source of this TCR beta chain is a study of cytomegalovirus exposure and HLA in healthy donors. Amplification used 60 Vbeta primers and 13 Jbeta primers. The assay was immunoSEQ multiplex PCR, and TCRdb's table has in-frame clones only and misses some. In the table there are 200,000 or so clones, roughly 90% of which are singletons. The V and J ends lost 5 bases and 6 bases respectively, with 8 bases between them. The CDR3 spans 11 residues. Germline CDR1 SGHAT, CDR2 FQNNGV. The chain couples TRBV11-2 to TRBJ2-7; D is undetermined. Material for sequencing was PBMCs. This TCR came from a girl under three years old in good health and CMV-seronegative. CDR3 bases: TGTGCCAGCAGCCCTAGTGCCGAGCAGTACTTC. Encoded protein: CASSPSAEQYF.